Presented here are 15 T cell receptor beta chains from one specimen sequenced in a study of regulatory T cells in long-lasting Graves disease. Noted time point: newly diagnosed GD, antithyroid drugs for less than 3 months. From PBMCs, RNA was extracted and then used to make the TCR library. Construction of the TCR beta libraries employed iRepertoire HTBI primers in conjunction with Arm-PCR of CDR3 regions. A single record per CDR3 protein comes from TCRdb applying MiXCR to the multiplex PCR reads. The sample records roughly 560,000 distinct CDR3 sequences, 9.5% to 15% being singletons. The data were also submitted as part of a second study, on T cells in Graves' hyperthyroidism and ophthalmopathy.

The sequencing here drew on peripheral blood mononuclear cells (PBMCs), taken at new diagnosis, from a patient treated with antithyroid drugs. Receptors originate from a young woman with Graves disease.

This clonotype was counted many times. V gene TRBV30 combines with J gene TRBJ2-1, with TRBD2 matching 7 bases. The CDR3 totals 16 residues. Trimming took 0 bases from V and 3 from J; bases not matched to a gene: 8. Germline CDR1 reads GTSNPN; CDR2 reads SVGIG (reference sequence). This CDR3 is CAWSVLRGGSYNEQFF. The CDR3 coding sequence is TGTGCCTGGAGTGTTCTCCGGGGCGGGAGCTACAATGAGCAGTTCTTC.

This clonotype was found many times. This sequence joins TRBV2 and TRBJ1-1; D is perhaps TRBD1 (6 bases). The germline gives CDR1 SNHLY, CDR2 FYNNEI. V dropped 2 bases and J dropped 8 bases, with 6 bases sitting between them. The CDR3 length is 11 residues. The CDR3 is CASSEQGEAFF. The CDR3, as DNA: TGTGCCAGCAGTGAACAGGGGGAAGCTTTCTTT.

This clonotype was seen ten or more times. This rearrangement joins TRBV6-1 to TRBJ2-7, with D perhaps TRBD1 (5 bases). Germline V gene sequence: CDR1 MNHNS, CDR2 SASEGT. This CDR3 has 13 amino acids. V lost 10 bases to trimming and J lost 1 base, with 14 bases between them. The CDR3 bases are TGTGCCATGCTGCGGACACGATCCTACGAGCAGTACTTC. Translated, it gives CAMLRTRSYEQYF.

This clonotype has ten or more counts. J is TRBJ1-2 and V is TRBV5-5; perhaps TRBD1 as D (6 bases). V shed 0 bases and J shed 8 bases, with 11 bases lying between them. Germline CDR1 and CDR2: SGHKS and YYEKEE (reference sequence). The length of the CDR3 is 13 residues. This chain's CDR3 is CASSLDIQGGYTF. DNA of the CDR3: TGTGCCAGCAGCTTGGACATACAGGGCGGCTACACCTTC.

This clonotype is a singleton in its sample. The CDR3 reads CSVAPWGATNEKLFF. The CDR3 DNA is TGCAGCGTTGCCCCATGGGGGGCAACTAATGAAAAACTGTTTTTT. The V and J genes are TRBV29-1 and TRBJ1-4; D possibly corresponds to TRBD1 (5 bases). CDR1 is SQVTM, CDR2 ANQGSEA, per germline. The CDR3 spans 15 residues. Deletions cut 4 bases from V and 0 bases from J, with 12 bases between.

The rearrangement joins TRBV19 to TRBJ2-7; D is uncertain. Germline V lookup: CDR1 LNHDA, CDR2 SQIVND (reference sequence). Trimming stripped 10 bases from V and 3 bases from J, with 19 bases between. The length of the CDR3 is 14 residues. The CDR3 nucleotides are TGTGCCACCTCCTACCCCCGGAAGAGCTACGAGCAGTACGTC. Protein sequence: CATSYPRKSYEQYV.

This clonotype was seen many times. The CDR3 region has the DNA TGTGCCAGAACGTCCGACAGGTCTTCTTCCTATGGCTACACCTTC. Its protein is CARTSDRSSSYGYTF. The chain uses TRBV2 and TRBJ1-2; the D gene is possibly TRBD1 (6 bases). Per the germline V gene, CDR1 is SNHLY and CDR2 is FYNNEI. V lost 9 bases and J lost 4, with 21 bases in between. The CDR3 is 15 amino acids.

At least ten counts were recorded for this clonotype. The chain recombines TRBV7-8 with TRBJ1-3; D not resolved. The germline gives CDR1 SGHVS, CDR2 FQNEAQ. This CDR3 spans 16 amino acids. The germline V and J ends were trimmed by 1 base and 1 base, with 11 bases remaining between them. CDR3 in amino acids: CASSLVIRSSGNTIYF. DNA for the CDR3: TGTGCCAGCAGCTTAGTGATAAGGTCTTCTGGAAACACCATATATTTT.

This clonotype was seen ten or more times. The chain has TRBV28 and TRBJ1-2; D remains ambiguous. The ends were cut back, 4 bases at V and 3 bases at J, with 6 bases in the middle. The germline V gene has CDR1 MDHEN and CDR2 SYDVKM. The CDR3 length is 12 residues. In DNA form, the CDR3 reads TGTGCCAGCAGTTGGAGGCACTATGGCTACACCTTC. Translating gives CASSWRHYGYTF.

This clonotype was picked up many times. The chain is built from TRBV13 and TRBJ2-1; TRBD2 is a possible D gene (5 bases). V gave up 5 bases and J gave up 6 bases, with 17 bases separating them. Germline CDR1 PRHDT, CDR2 FYEKMQ (reference sequence). The CDR3 is 15 amino acids. The chain's CDR3 is CASSRTDSLGNEQFF. The DNA of the CDR3 is TGTGCCAGCAGCCGCACGGACTCCTTGGGCAATGAGCAGTTCTTC.

This clonotype has ten or more counts. The chain employs TRBV28 and TRBJ1-1; tentatively, D is TRBD1 (5 bases). V lost 0 bases to trimming and J lost 1 base, with 12 bases between them. CDR1 MDHEN and CDR2 SYDVKM come from the germline V gene. CDR3 length: 16 amino acids. The CDR3 DNA reads TGTGCCAGCAGTTTATGGATTGGAGGGGCGAACACTGAAGCTTTCTTT. It yields the protein CASSLWIGGANTEAFF.

The rearrangement joins TRBV4-2 to TRBJ2-2; D may correspond to TRBD1 or TRBD2 (5 bases each). This CDR3 comprises 14 residues. From germline, CDR1 is LGHNA and CDR2 YNFKEQ. V lost 1 base, J lost 5 bases, and 8 bases lay in between. The CDR3 reads CASSQGGATGELFF. The CDR3 nucleotides read TGTGCCAGCAGCCAAGGAGGGGCTACCGGGGAGCTGTTTTTT.

In its sample, this clonotype was seen many times. The rearrangement uses TRBV6-1 and TRBJ2-7; D is possibly TRBD1 (5 bases). V was clipped by 6 bases and J by 0 bases, with 12 bases between them. This CDR3 contains 14 residues. CDR1 and CDR2 from the germline V gene are MNHNS and SASEGT. As DNA, the CDR3 is TGTGCCAGCAGCCCTATGACAGCCTCCTACGAGCAGTACTTC. Its protein is CASSPMTASYEQYF.

This clonotype has more than one count but fewer than ten. V and J are TRBV6-2 or TRBV6-3 and TRBJ2-5; D is uncertain. This CDR3 is built from 14 residues. Germline V gene data show CDR1 as MNHEY and CDR2 as SVGEGT. With 3 bases removed from V and 3 bases from J, the gap between germline ends came to 11 bases. CDR3 in amino acids: CASSYRNLKETQYF. The CDR3 DNA reads as TGTGCCAGCAGTTATAGGAACCTGAAAGAGACCCAGTACTTC.

The table lists this clonotype with many counts. The chain has TRBV3-1 and TRBJ2-7, with 12 bases aligning to TRBD2. V lost 1 base, J lost 6 bases, and 4 bases stayed unmatched. The CDR3 is 15 amino acids. Germline V gives CDR1 LGHDT, CDR2 YNNKEL (reference sequence). The CDR3 nucleotides are TGTGCCAGCAGCCAAGCGACTAGCGGGAGCGGCGAGCAGTACTTC. Amino acid sequence: CASSQATSGSGEQYF.